The clone carrying this T cell receptor (beta chain) was picked up many times. The data derive from a study of low-dose radiotherapy and immunotherapy resistance in tumors. The overall study: The schedule for Cohort 2 used 1 Gy per fraction every two weeks, which added up to 13 Gy over 26 weeks. Patients took oral aspirin 300 mg daily for four cycles from cycle 1 day 1. Cyclophosphamide went in intravenously at 200 mg/m2 every two weeks, one day before radiation and immunotherapy.

Gene-specific TRAV and TRBV primers were used for first-strand cDNA, covering alpha and beta chains. A constant-region primer paired with the V-primer adapter amplified TCRs over about 19 PCR cycles. TCRdb ran MiXCR on the reads and lists one entry per CDR3 protein. The table shows 60,000 to 75,000 distinct CDR3 sequences, with approximately 26% occurring only once. The ends were cut back, 5 bases at V and 7 bases at J, with 14 bases in the middle. Germline CDR1 and CDR2: SGHTA and FQGNSA. This CDR3 spans 13 amino acids. The time point here: before trial treatment. All of the donors were given nivolumab, ipilimumab, aspirin, low-dose cyclophosphamide and low-dose radiotherapy as part of RACIN, a single-arm trial.

This sequence originates from a male donor with rectosigmoid adenocarcinoma. The V and J genes are TRBV7-2 and TRBJ1-2; no clear D gene. Source: PBMCs, taken before treatment. The CDR3 protein is CASSPQYEVGYTF. CDR3 DNA sequence: TGTGCCAGCAGCCCCCAATATGAGGTTGGCTACACCTTC. The complete variable domain, with remaining parts taken from reference TRBV7-2 and TRBJ1-2, reads GAGVSQSPSNKVTEKGKDVELRCDPISGHTALYWYRQSLGQGLEFLIYFQGNSAPDKSGLPSDRFSAERTGGSVSTLTIQRTQQEDSAVYLCASSPQYEVGYTFGSGTRLTVV.